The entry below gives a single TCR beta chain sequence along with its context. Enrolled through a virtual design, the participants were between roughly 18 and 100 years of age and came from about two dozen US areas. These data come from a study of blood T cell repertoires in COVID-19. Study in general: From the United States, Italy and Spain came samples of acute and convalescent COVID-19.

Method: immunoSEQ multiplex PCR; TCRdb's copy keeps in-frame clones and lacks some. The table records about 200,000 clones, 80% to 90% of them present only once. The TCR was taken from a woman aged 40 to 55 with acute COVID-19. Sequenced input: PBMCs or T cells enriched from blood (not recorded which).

CDR3 in DNA: TGTGCCTGGAGTGCGACAACCGGGACTAGCGGCTACAATGAGCAGTTCTTC. Translation gives CAWSATTGTSGYNEQFF. The chain recombines TRBV30 with TRBJ2-1, with TRBD2 matching over 11 bases. Germline V lookup: CDR1 GTSNPN, CDR2 SVGIG (reference sequence). Trimming removed 1 base from V and 3 bases from J; junction bases left unmatched: 8. The CDR3 covers 17 residues.